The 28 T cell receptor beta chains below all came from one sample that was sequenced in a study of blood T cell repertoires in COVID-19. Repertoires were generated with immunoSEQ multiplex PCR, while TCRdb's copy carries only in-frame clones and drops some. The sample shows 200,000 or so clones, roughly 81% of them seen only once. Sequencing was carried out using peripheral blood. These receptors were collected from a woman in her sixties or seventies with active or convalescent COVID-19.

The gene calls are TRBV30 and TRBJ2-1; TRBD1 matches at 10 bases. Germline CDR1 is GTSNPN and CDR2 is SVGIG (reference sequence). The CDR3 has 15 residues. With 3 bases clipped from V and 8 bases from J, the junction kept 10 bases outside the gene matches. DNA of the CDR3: TGTGCCTGGAGGCTAACCGGGACAGGGGAGTATGAGCAGTTCTTC. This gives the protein CAWRLTGTGEYEQFF.

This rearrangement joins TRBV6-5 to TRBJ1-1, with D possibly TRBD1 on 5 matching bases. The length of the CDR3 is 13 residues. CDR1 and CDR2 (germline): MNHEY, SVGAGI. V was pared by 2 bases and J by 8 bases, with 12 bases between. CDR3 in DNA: TGTGCCAGCAGTTACAGCCCCGGACAAGAAGCTTTCTTT. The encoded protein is CASSYSPGQEAFF.

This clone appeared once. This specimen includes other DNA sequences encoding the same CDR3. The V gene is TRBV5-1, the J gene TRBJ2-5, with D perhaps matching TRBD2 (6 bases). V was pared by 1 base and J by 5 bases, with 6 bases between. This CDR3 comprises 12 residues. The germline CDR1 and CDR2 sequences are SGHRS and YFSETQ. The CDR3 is CASSLRGETQYF. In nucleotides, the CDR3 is TGCGCCAGCAGCTTGCGGGGGGAGACCCAGTACTTC.

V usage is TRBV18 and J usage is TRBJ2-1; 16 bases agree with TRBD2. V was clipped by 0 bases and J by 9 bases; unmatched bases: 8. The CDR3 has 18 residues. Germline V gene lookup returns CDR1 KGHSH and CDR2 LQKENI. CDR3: CASSPPGLAGGWRSEQFF. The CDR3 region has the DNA TGTGCCAGCTCACCACCGGGACTAGCGGGAGGGTGGAGGAGTGAGCAGTTCTTC.

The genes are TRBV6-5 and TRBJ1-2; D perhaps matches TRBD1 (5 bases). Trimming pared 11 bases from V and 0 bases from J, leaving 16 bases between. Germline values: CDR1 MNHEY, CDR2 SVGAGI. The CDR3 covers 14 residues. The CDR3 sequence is CALGGDYSNYGYTF. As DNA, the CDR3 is TGTGCCCTCGGGGGGGACTATTCTAACTATGGCTACACCTTC.

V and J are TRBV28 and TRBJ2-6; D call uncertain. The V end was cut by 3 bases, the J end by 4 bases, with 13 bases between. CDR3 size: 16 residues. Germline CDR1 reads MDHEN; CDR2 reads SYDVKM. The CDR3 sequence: CASSFGLGAGANVLTF. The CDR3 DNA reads TGTGCCAGCAGTTTCGGTTTGGGCGCGGGGGCCAACGTCCTGACTTTC.

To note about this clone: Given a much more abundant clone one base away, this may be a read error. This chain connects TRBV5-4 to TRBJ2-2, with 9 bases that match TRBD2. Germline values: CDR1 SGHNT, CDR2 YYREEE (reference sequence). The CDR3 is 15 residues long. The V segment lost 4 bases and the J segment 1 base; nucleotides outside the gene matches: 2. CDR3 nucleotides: TGTGCCAGCAGCCTGACTAGCGGGAACACCGGGGAGCTGTTTTTT. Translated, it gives CASSLTSGNTGELFF.

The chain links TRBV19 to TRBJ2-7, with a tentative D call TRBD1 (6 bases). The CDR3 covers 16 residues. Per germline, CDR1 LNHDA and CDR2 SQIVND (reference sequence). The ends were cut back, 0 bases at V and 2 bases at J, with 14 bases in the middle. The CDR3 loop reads CASSIDSGTNTYEQYF. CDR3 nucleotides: TGTGCCAGTAGTATAGATTCCGGGACAAATACCTACGAGCAGTACTTC. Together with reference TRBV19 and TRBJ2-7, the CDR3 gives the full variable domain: DGGITQSPKYLFRKEGQNVTLSCEQNLNHDAMYWYRQDPGQGLRLIYYSQIVNDFQKGDIAEGYSVSREKKESFPLTVTSAQKNPTAFYLCASSIDSGTNTYEQYFGPGTRLTVT.

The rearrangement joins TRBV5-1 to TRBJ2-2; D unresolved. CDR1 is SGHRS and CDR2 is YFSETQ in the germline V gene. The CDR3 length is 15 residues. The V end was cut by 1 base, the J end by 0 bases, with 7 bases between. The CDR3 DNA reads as TGCGCCAGCAGCTTGTACACCCCGAACACCGGGGAGCTGTTTTTT. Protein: CASSLYTPNTGELFF.

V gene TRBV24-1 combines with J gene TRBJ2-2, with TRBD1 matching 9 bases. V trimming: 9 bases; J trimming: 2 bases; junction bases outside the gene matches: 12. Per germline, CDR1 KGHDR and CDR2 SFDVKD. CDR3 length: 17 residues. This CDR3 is CATQDLTGGINTGELFF. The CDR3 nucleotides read TGTGCCACCCAAGACCTGACAGGGGGGATAAACACCGGGGAGCTGTTTTTT.

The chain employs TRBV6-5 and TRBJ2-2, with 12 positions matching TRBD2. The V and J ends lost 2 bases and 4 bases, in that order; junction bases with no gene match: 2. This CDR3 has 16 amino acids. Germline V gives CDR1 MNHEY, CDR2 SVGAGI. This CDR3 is CASSYASGRGTGELFF. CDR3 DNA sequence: TGTGCCAGCAGTTACGCTAGCGGGAGGGGCACCGGGGAGCTGTTTTTT.

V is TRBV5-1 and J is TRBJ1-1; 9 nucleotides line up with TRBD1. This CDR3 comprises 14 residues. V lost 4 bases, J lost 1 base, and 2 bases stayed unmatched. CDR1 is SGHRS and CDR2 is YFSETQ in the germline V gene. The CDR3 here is CASSRDRANTEAFF. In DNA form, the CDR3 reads TGCGCCAGCAGCAGGGACAGGGCGAACACTGAAGCTTTCTTT. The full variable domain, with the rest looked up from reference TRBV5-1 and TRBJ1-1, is KAGVTQTPRYLIKTRGQQVTLSCSPISGHRSVSWYQQTPGQGLQFLFEYFSETQRNKGNFPGRFSGRQFSNSRSEMNVSTLELGDSALYLCASSRDRANTEAFFGQGTRLTVV.

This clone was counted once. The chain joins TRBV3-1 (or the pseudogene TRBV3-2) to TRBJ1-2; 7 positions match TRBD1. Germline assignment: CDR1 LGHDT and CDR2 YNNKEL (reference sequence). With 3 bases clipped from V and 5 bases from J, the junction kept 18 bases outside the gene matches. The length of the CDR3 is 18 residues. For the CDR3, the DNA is TGTGCCAGCAGCCATCATAGAGGCTTATCAGGGGGAAATTATGGCTACACCTTC. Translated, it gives CASSHHRGLSGGNYGYTF.

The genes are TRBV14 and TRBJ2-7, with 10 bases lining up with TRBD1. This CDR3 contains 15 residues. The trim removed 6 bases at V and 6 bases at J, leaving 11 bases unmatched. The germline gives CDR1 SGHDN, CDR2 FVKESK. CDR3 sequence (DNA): TGTGCCAGCAGTCTGCACCCGGGACAGGGGACCGAGCAGTACTTC. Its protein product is CASSLHPGQGTEQYF.

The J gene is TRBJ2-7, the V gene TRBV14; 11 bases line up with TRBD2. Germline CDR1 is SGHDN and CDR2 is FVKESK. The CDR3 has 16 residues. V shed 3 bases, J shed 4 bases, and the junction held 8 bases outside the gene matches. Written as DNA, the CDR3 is TGTGCCAGCAGCCAGAGGGGACTAGCGGACACATACGAGCAGTACTTC. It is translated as CASSQRGLADTYEQYF.

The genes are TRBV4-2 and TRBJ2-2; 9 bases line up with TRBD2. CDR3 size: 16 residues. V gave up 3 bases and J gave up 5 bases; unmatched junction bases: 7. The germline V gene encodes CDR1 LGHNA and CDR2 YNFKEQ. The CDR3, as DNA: TGTGCCAGCAGCCAGGGGGCTAGCGGGAATACCGGGGAGCTGTTTTTT. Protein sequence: CASSQGASGNTGELFF.

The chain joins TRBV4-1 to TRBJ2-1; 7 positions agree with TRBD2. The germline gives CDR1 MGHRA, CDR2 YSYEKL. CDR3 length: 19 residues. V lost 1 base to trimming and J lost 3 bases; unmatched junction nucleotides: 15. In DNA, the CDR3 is TGCGCCAGCAGCCAAGCCCCAATACCTCTAGCGGAGGGCTACAATGAGCAGTTCTTC. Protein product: CASSQAPIPLAEGYNEQFF.

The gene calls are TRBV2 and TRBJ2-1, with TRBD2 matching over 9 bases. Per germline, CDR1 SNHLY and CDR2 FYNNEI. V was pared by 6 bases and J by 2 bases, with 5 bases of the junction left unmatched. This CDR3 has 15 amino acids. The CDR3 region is CASSPGTSTYNEQFF. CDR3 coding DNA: TGTGCCAGCAGCCCCGGGACTAGCACCTACAATGAGCAGTTCTTC.

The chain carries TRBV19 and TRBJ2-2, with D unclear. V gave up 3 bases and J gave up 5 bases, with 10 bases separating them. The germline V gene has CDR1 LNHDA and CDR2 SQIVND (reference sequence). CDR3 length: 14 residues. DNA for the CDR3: TGTGCCAGTAGTATTTCAGGAACGACCGGGGAGCTGTTTTTT. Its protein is CASSISGTTGELFF.

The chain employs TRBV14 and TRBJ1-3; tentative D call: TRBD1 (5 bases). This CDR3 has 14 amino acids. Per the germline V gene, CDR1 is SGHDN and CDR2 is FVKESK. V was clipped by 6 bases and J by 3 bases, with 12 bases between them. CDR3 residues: CASSPRVFGNTIYF. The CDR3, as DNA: TGTGCCAGCAGTCCCAGGGTCTTTGGAAACACCATATATTTT.

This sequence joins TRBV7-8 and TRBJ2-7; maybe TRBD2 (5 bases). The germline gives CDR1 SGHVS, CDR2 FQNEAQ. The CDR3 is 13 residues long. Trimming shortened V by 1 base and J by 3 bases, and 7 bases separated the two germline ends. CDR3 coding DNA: TGTGCCAGCAGCTTAGGGACTGGCTACGAGCAGTACTTC. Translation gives CASSLGTGYEQYF.

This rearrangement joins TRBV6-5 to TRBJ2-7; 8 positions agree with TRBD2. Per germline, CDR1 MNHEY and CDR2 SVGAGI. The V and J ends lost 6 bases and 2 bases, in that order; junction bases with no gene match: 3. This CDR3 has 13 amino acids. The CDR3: CASRTSGTYEQYF. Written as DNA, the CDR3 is TGTGCCAGCAGAACTAGCGGAACCTACGAGCAGTACTTC.

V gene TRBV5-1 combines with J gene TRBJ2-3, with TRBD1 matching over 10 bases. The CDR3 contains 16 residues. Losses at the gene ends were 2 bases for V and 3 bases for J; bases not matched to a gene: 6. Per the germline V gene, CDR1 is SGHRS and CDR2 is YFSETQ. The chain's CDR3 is CASSFATGGSTDTQYF. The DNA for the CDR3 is TGCGCCAGCAGCTTTGCGACAGGGGGCAGTACAGATACGCAGTATTTT.

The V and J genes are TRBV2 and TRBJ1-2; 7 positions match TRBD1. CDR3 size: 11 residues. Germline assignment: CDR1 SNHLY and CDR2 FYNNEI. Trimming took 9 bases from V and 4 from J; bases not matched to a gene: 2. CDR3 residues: CARGQVYGYTF. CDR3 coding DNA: TGTGCCAGAGGACAGGTCTATGGCTACACCTTC.

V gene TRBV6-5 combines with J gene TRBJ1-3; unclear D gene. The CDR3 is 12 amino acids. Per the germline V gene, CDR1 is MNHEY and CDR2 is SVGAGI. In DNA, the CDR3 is TGTGCAACTAAAAGCTCTGGAAACACCATATATTTT. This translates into CATKSSGNTIYF.

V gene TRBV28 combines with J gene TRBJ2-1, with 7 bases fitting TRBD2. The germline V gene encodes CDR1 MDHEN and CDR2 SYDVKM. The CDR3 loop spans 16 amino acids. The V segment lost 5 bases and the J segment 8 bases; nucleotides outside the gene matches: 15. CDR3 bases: TGTGCCAGCAGTGGAGTTTGGACTAGTGGCGGCGATGAGCAGTTCTTC. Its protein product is CASSGVWTSGGDEQFF.

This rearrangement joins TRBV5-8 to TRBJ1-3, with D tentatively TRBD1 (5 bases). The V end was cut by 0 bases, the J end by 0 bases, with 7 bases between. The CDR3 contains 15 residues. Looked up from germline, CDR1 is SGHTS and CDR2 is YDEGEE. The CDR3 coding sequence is TGTGCCAGCAGCTTGGGGGGCTACTCTGGAAACACCATATATTTT. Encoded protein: CASSLGGYSGNTIYF.

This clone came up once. The CDR3 is CASSRGGSLSMYF. CDR3 coding DNA: TGTGCCAGTAGCCGAGGGGGTAGCCTTTCTATGTATTTT. The chain uses TRBV19 and TRBJ2-3; perhaps TRBD1 as D (6 bases). Per the germline V gene, CDR1 is LNHDA and CDR2 is SQIVND (reference sequence). With 6 bases removed from V and 14 bases from J, the gap between germline ends came to 21 bases. The CDR3 runs to 13 residues.